This is a list of T cell receptor beta chains from one sample in a study of blood T cell repertoires in COVID-19. Repertoires were generated with immunoSEQ multiplex PCR, while TCRdb's copy carries only in-frame clones and drops some. The sample records just under 350,000 clones, around 82% being singletons. The sample was peripheral blood. Receptors originate from a young man with active or convalescent COVID-19. Both conserved end residues are trimmed from each CDR3. Not all rows give a size; the values are once, few, many and, for expanded clones, a class.

j_call clone_size v_call cdr3_aa
TRBJ2-3 NA TRBV3-1/TRBV3-2 ASSQSQEGDTQY
TRBJ2-2 NA TRBV18 ASSRGLATGELF
TRBJ1-1 NA TRBV5-5 ASSWGQGVLNTEAF
TRBJ1-2 once TRBV3-1/TRBV3-2 ASRPVGGRLNYGYT
TRBJ2-7 NA TRBV11-3 ASSRRTGVEQY
TRBJ2-7 NA TRBV6-6 ASSFRDEQY
TRBJ2-1 NA TRBV11-2 ASSYTGKPEQF
TRBJ1-1 NA TRBV12-3/TRBV12-4 ANQAAMNTEAF
TRBJ1-4 few TRBV5-4 ASSGQVNEKLF
TRBJ2-7 NA TRBV19 ASSTTVLREQY
TRBJ1-2 NA TRBV29-1 SVESGFGYGYT
TRBJ1-1 NA TRBV12-3/TRBV12-4 ASSSRSSAEAF
TRBJ2-1 NA TRBV6-5 ASSYFGGANEQF
TRBJ2-7 NA TRBV4-3 ASSRGPASGEQY
TRBJ1-5 NA TRBV23-1 ASVVQGASNQPQH
TRBJ1-4 NA TRBV13 ASSIQGYNEKLF
TRBJ1-1 few TRBV7-2 ASKQDRDTEAF
TRBJ1-5 few TRBV3-1/TRBV3-2 ASSQGGRGQPQH
TRBJ2-3 once TRBV3-1/TRBV3-2 ASSQVRDGGTDTQY